One and the same sample provided the 12 T cell receptor beta chains below, sequenced in a study of radiation and T cells in renal cell carcinoma (TCRdb year 2020). Read against the paper, the sample's time point label means: blood 4 weeks post-SBRT, at nephrectomy. The treatment or condition label for this specimen denotes: 15 Gy SBRT to primary tumor, nephrectomy 4 weeks later. The library came from the immunoSEQ multiplex PCR assay. Drawn from immuneACCESS, this table holds only the in-frame rearrangements with V and J called that TCRdb kept. Clones are partly lost; checked studies trace under half to an unresolved V gene and leave the rest unexplained. In all, the sample holds 97,000 or so clones, and roughly 88% of those were seen once. In total, the top ten clones hold approximately 6.9% of the sample. The input for sequencing was blood, taken from a patient whose treatment included radiotherapy and nephrectomy. These receptor sequences come from a man in his sixties with renal cell carcinoma.

This chain connects TRBV7-6 to TRBJ2-5; 11 bases agree with TRBD2. V gave up 5 bases and J gave up 3 bases; unmatched junction bases: 2. Germline loops: CDR1 SGHVS, CDR2 FNYEAQ. The CDR3 has 14 amino acids. DNA for the CDR3: TGTGCCAGCAGCAGGGGACTAGCGGAAGAGACCCAGTACTTC. Encoded protein: CASSRGLAEETQYF.

This rearrangement joins TRBV19 to TRBJ2-2; 8 nucleotides agree with TRBD2. V was pared by 3 bases and J by 6 bases, with 9 bases of the junction left unmatched. Per germline, CDR1 LNHDA and CDR2 SQIVND (reference sequence). The CDR3 is 16 residues long. As DNA, the CDR3 is TGTGCCAGTAGTATGGCAGGCCGGCGGGGGGCCGGGGAGCTGTTTTTT. It is translated as CASSMAGRRGAGELFF.

The genes are TRBV14 and TRBJ2-6; 9 bases map to TRBD1. J lost 16 bases, V lost 0 bases, and 13 bases had no gene match. Germline assignment: CDR1 SGHDN and CDR2 FVKESK. The CDR3 contains 16 residues. CDR3 nucleotide sequence: TGTGCCAGCAGCCAAGATTTAGCCGGGACAGGGACGGCACTGACTTTC. It is translated as CASSQDLAGTGTALTF.

The chain joins TRBV18 to TRBJ2-3; TRBD1 might be the D (6 bases). Germline V CDR1 and CDR2: KGHSH, LQKENI. V shed 5 bases and J shed 5 bases, with 11 bases lying between them. The CDR3 totals 13 residues. CDR3 nucleotides: TGTGCCAGCTCAACCGGACAGTTAGATACGCAGTATTTT. Amino acid sequence: CASSTGQLDTQYF. The full variable domain, with the rest looked up from reference TRBV18 and TRBJ2-3, is NAGVMQNPRHLVRRRGQEARLRCSPMKGHSHVYWYRQLPEEGLKFMVYLQKENIIDESGMPKERFSAEFPKEGPSILRIQQVVRGDSAAYFCASSTGQLDTQYFGPGTRLTVL.

The genes are TRBV6-6 and TRBJ2-7; D not resolved. From germline, CDR1 is MNHNY and CDR2 SVGAGI (reference sequence). V lost 6 bases, J lost 1 base, and 19 bases lay in between. The CDR3 totals 16 residues. The CDR3 DNA reads TGTGCCAGCAGCACCACCCGATCTGAGCAGTCCTACGAGCAGTACTTC. This encodes CASSTTRSEQSYEQYF.

This clone appeared a single time. Written as DNA, the CDR3 is TGTGCCAGCAGTTTATCTTTCGGTGGGGTAGGAAACACCATATATTTT. It specifies CASSLSFGGVGNTIYF. The V call is TRBV28, the J call TRBJ1-3; D call uncertain. Germline loops: CDR1 MDHEN, CDR2 SYDVKM. The CDR3 loop spans 16 amino acids. With 1 base removed from V and 4 bases from J, the gap between germline ends came to 14 bases.

The chain uses TRBV18 and TRBJ2-5; D gene ambiguous. The germline V and J ends were trimmed by 6 bases and 3 bases, with 11 bases remaining between them. Germline values: CDR1 KGHSH, CDR2 LQKENI. There are 13 residues in the CDR3. Here the CDR3 DNA reads TGTGCCAGCTCGAACGAGCTTAAAGAGACCCAGTACTTC. It translates to CASSNELKETQYF.

The V call is TRBV19, the J call TRBJ1-4; 7 positions agree with TRBD1. This CDR3 is 15 amino acids long. V lost 5 bases, J lost 7 bases, and 10 bases stayed unmatched. Germline V gene lookup returns CDR1 LNHDA and CDR2 SQIVND (reference sequence). The CDR3 coding sequence is TGTGCCAGTAGTTGGATAGGGGGCGCCGGTGAAAAACTGTTTTTT. This translates into CASSWIGGAGEKLFF.

V and J are TRBV5-5 and TRBJ1-4; 7 bases are shared with TRBD1. Germline lookup yields CDR1 SGHKS and CDR2 YYEKEE (reference sequence). Trimming at V came to 4 bases and at J to 7 bases, leaving 10 bases not matched to a gene. The CDR3 runs to 15 residues. The CDR3 DNA reads as TGTGCCAGCAGCCGGAACAGGGGATCGGGTGAAAAACTGTTTTTT. This gives the protein CASSRNRGSGEKLFF. The full variable domain, rest sourced from reference TRBV5-5 and TRBJ1-4, is DAGVTQSPTHLIKTRGQQVTLRCSPISGHKSVSWYQQVLGQGPQFIFQYYEKEERGRGNFPDRFSARQFPNYSSELNVNALLLGDSALYLCASSRNRGSGEKLFFGSGTQLSVL.

The chain has TRBV7-2 and TRBJ2-3; the D is unclear. Trimming left V 4 bases short and J 4 bases short, with 9 bases between. The length of the CDR3 is 13 residues. Germline assignment: CDR1 SGHTA and CDR2 FQGNSA. CDR3 nucleotide sequence: TGTGCCAGCAGCTCCCAAGGGCCAGATACGCAGTATTTT. Protein sequence: CASSSQGPDTQYF.

This clone occurred a few times. This sequence joins TRBV28 and TRBJ2-5, with TRBD1 identical over 8 bases. The junction had 6 bases not matched to a gene; V was cut back by 10 bases and J by 2 bases. The CDR3 loop spans 13 amino acids. The germline V gene has CDR1 MDHEN and CDR2 SYDVKM. The CDR3 nucleotides read TGTGCCACCTTGAGACAGGGGCAAGAGACCCAGTACTTC. Amino acids: CATLRQGQETQYF. Together with reference TRBV28 and TRBJ2-5, the CDR3 gives the full variable domain: DVKVTQSSRYLVKRTGEKVFLECVQDMDHENMFWYRQDPGLGLRLIYFSYDVKMKEKGDIPEGYSVSREKKERFSLILESASTNQTSMYLCATLRQGQETQYFGPGTRLLVL.

V gene TRBV6-1 combines with J gene TRBJ2-7, with TRBD1 matching 9 bases. In germline, CDR1 is MNHNS, CDR2 SASEGT. The CDR3 is 14 residues long. Trimming took 8 bases from V and 3 from J; bases not matched to a gene: 8. CDR3 coding DNA: TGTGCCAGCGCCTGGGACAGGGCGAGCTACGAGCAGTACTTC. It codes for CASAWDRASYEQYF.